Listed below are T cell receptor beta chains from one sample, sequenced in a study of T cells in localized non-small cell lung cancer. Libraries were prepared by immunoSEQ multiplex PCR; TCRdb keeps only in-frame clonotypes and omits some of them. The table has thousands of clones, over 50% seen once; the top ten hold around 8.3%. The specimen comprised lymph node tissue, sampled before any cancer treatment. Source of these receptors: a male donor older than 55 with stage I squamous cell lung carcinoma. Each CDR3 is given with its conserved first and last residue. Fields, in order: J gene, D gene, CDR3 length, V gene, clone size, CDR3 protein, CDR3 DNA. The D gene is left open where the match is weak. Part of the rows lack a size; the others show once, few, many or a class for expanded clones.

>TRBJ2-1|TRBD2|17|TRBV9|few
CASSVALAGGRYNEQFF
TGTGCCAGCAGCGTAGCACTAGCGGGAGGGCGGTACAATGAGCAGTTCTTC
>TRBJ2-3|.|13|TRBV4-1|.
CASSQVGSDTQYF
TGCGCCAGCAGCCAAGTTGGGTCAGATACGCAGTATTTT
>TRBJ2-2|TRBD1|14|TRBV29-1|.
CSVRTGGITGELFF
TGCAGCGTTCGGACAGGGGGAATCACCGGGGAGCTGTTTTTT
>TRBJ1-4|TRBD1|14|TRBV6-8|.
CASSPTGNREKLFF
TGTGCCAGCAGTCCGACAGGGAATAGGGAAAAACTGTTTTTT
>TRBJ2-3|.|16|TRBV9|.
CASSEARGGRGDTQYF
TGTGCCAGCAGTGAAGCGCGGGGCGGGCGCGGAGATACGCAGTATTTT
>TRBJ2-5|.|12|TRBV9|few
CASSVGEETQYF
TGTGCCAGCAGCGTAGGCGAGGAGACCCAGTACTTC
>TRBJ2-1|TRBD1|16|TRBV6-8|.
CASSGRQGYYSGEQFF
TGTGCCAGCAGTGGACGACAGGGTTACTACTCGGGTGAGCAGTTCTTC
>TRBJ2-1|TRBD2|16|TRBV15|.
CATSASGTSVYNEQFF
TGTGCCACCAGCGCCTCCGGGACTAGCGTTTACAATGAGCAGTTCTTC
>TRBJ1-2|TRBD1|16|TRBV9|.
CASSVTGTVKAYGYTF
TGTGCCAGCAGCGTCACCGGGACAGTGAAAGCCTATGGCTACACCTTC
>TRBJ2-3|.|15|TRBV15|.
CATSRVGGTGDTQYF
TGTGCCACCAGCAGAGTGGGCGGGACTGGAGATACGCAGTATTTT
>TRBJ2-1|TRBD2|14|TRBV29-1|.
CSVHGLAGVNEQFF
TGCAGCGTTCACGGACTAGCGGGAGTAAATGAGCAGTTCTTC
>TRBJ2-5|TRBD2|15|TRBV19|.
CASSPTTGGRETQYF
TGTGCCAGTAGTCCTACGACGGGGGGACGAGAGACCCAGTACTTC
>TRBJ1-1|.|14|TRBV19|.
CASRDGHMNTEAFF
TGTGCCAGCCGGGACGGCCATATGAACACTGAAGCTTTCTTT
>TRBJ2-7|TRBD1|12|TRBV29-1|.
CSVRQGPNEQYF
TGCAGCGTTAGACAGGGGCCCAACGAGCAGTACTTC
>TRBJ2-1|TRBD2|16|TRBV6-8|.
CASSRGGAGAYNEQFF
TGTGCCAGCAGTCGGGGAGGGGCGGGGGCCTACAATGAGCAGTTCTTC
>TRBJ2-3|.|14|TRBV9|few
CASSPQRSGDTQYF
TGTGCCAGCAGTCCTCAAAGGTCCGGAGATACGCAGTATTTT
>TRBJ1-1|TRBD1|15|TRBV6-8|few
CASSGAETGKTEAFF
TGTGCCAGCAGTGGGGCCGAGACAGGGAAAACTGAAGCTTTCTTT
>TRBJ1-1|.|14|TRBV5-1|.
CASSFPAGNTEAFF
TGCGCCAGCAGCTTCCCCGCCGGGAACACTGAAGCTTTCTTT
>TRBJ2-5|.|13|TRBV23-1|once
CASSQSAEETQYF
TGCGCCAGCAGTCAATCGGCGGAAGAGACCCAGTACTTC
>TRBJ2-7|TRBD2|15|TRBV7-6|.
CASSLLAGGRDEQYF
TGTGCCAGCAGCTTATTAGCGGGAGGGAGGGACGAGCAGTACTTC
>TRBJ1-1|TRBD1|16|TRBV6-8|.
CASSYSPGQGNTEAFF
TGTGCCAGCAGTTACTCGCCGGGACAGGGGAACACTGAAGCTTTCTTT
>TRBJ2-1|.|13|TRBV10-3|.
CAIRDPSGNEQFF
TGTGCCATCAGAGACCCCTCGGGGAATGAGCAGTTCTTC
>TRBJ2-3|.|12|TRBV10-2|.
CASSESSDTQYF
TGCGCCAGCAGTGAAAGTTCAGATACGCAGTATTTT
>TRBJ1-1|TRBD1|14|TRBV29-1|.
CSITPRGRYTEAFF
TGCAGCATCACTCCCAGGGGGCGCTACACTGAAGCTTTCTTT
>TRBJ2-4|.|14|TRBV19|.
CASSPNDGKNIQYF
TGTGCCAGTAGTCCCAACGATGGGAAAAACATTCAGTACTTC
>TRBJ1-2|.|14|TRBV30|.
CAWRSEGLPYGYTF
TGTGCCTGGAGGTCCGAAGGGCTCCCCTATGGCTACACCTTC
>TRBJ1-5|.|14|TRBV6-1|.
CASSEDRGNQPQHF
TGTGCCAGCAGTGAAGACAGGGGCAATCAGCCCCAGCATTTT
>TRBJ2-2|TRBD2|18|TRBV6-8|few
CASSYPGLAGGRTGELFF
TGTGCCAGCAGTTACCCGGGACTAGCGGGAGGAAGGACCGGGGAGCTGTTTTTT
>TRBJ2-2|.|14|TRBV15|.
CATSKGGAAGELFF
TGTGCCACCAGCAAAGGAGGGGCAGCCGGGGAGCTGTTTTTT
>TRBJ2-6|.|14|TRBV19|few
CASSHGWGANVLTF
TGTGCCAGTTCGCACGGTTGGGGGGCCAACGTCCTGACTTTC
>TRBJ2-1|TRBD2|15|TRBV19|.
CASQSFGGSVNEQFF
TGTGCCAGTCAATCTTTCGGCGGGAGCGTCAATGAGCAGTTCTTC
>TRBJ2-7|.|14|TRBV18|.
CASSPGVATYEQYF
TGTGCCAGCTCACCCGGGGTGGCAACCTACGAGCAGTACTTC
>TRBJ2-7|TRBD2|11|TRBV6-4|.
CASPTSHEQYF
TGTGCCAGCCCGACTAGCCACGAGCAGTACTTC
>TRBJ1-1|.|13|TRBV25-1|.
CASSAASNTEAFF
TGTGCCAGCAGTGCCGCCTCGAACACTGAAGCTTTCTTT
>TRBJ2-1|TRBD1|15|TRBV30|.
CAWSRGDRLDNEQFF
TGTGCCTGGAGTAGGGGGGACAGGCTGGACAATGAGCAGTTCTTC
>TRBJ1-2|.|14|TRBV30|.
CAWSVQGFSYGYTF
TGTGCCTGGAGTGTACAGGGTTTTTCCTATGGCTACACCTTC
>TRBJ2-2|.|13|TRBV30|.
CAWNPGFTGELFF
TGTGCCTGGAACCCAGGGTTCACCGGGGAGCTGTTTTTT
>TRBJ2-2|TRBD1|14|TRBV19|.
CASGTDLNTGELFF
TGTGCCAGTGGGACAGATTTGAACACCGGGGAGCTGTTTTTT
>TRBJ1-2|TRBD1|14|TRBV19|.
CASSPRDRPYGYTF
TGTGCCAGTAGTCCCCGGGACAGGCCTTATGGCTACACCTTC
>TRBJ2-7|.|14|TRBV11-3|.
CASSLLDKPYEQYF
TGTGCCAGCAGCTTGTTAGACAAACCCTACGAGCAGTACTTC
>TRBJ2-6|TRBD1|16|TRBV18|.
CASSEQGASGANVLTF
TGTGCCAGCTCAGAACAGGGGGCGTCTGGGGCCAACGTCCTGACTTTC
>TRBJ2-1|.|12|TRBV6-8|.
CASSPQGNEQFF
TGTGCCAGCAGCCCTCAAGGGAATGAGCAGTTCTTC
>TRBJ2-1|TRBD1|14|TRBV11-3|.
CASSSDRADNEQFF
TGTGCCAGCAGCTCCGACAGGGCGGACAATGAGCAGTTCTTC
>TRBJ2-1|.|13|TRBV19|.
CASIGNRGNEQFF
TGTGCCAGTATAGGGAACCGAGGCAATGAGCAGTTCTTC
>TRBJ1-4|.|16|TRBV7-2|few
CASSHLGEGVNEKLFF
TGTGCCAGCAGCCACCTAGGAGAGGGGGTTAATGAAAAACTGTTTTTT